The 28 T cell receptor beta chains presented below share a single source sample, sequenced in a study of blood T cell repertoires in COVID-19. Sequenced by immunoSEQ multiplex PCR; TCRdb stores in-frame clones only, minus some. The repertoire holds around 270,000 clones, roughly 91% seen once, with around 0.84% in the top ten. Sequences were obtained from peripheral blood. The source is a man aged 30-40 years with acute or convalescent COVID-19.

CDR3 coding DNA: TGTGCCAGCAGCCTAAACAGGGGTCAGCCCCAGCATTTT. Encoded protein: CASSLNRGQPQHF. The chain has TRBV14 and TRBJ1-5, with 7 bases identical to TRBD1. V dropped 4 bases and J dropped 6; count of bases not matched to a gene: 3. Per germline, CDR1 SGHDN and CDR2 FVKESK. This CDR3 has 13 amino acids.

The CDR3 protein is CASSLGGGPNQPQHF. As DNA, the CDR3 is TGTGCCAGCAGTTTGGGGGGGGGCCCCAATCAGCCCCAGCATTTT. The gene calls are TRBV28 and TRBJ1-5, with D possibly matching TRBD1 (6 bases). V was clipped by 3 bases and J by 3 bases, with 12 bases between them. The CDR3 runs 15 residues. The germline gives CDR1 MDHEN, CDR2 SYDVKM.

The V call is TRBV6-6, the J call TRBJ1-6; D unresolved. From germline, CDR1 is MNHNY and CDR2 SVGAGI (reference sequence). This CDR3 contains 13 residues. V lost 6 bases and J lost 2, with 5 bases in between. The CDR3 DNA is TGTGCCAGCAGGCAGGCCTATAATTCACCCCTCCACTTT. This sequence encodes CASRQAYNSPLHF.

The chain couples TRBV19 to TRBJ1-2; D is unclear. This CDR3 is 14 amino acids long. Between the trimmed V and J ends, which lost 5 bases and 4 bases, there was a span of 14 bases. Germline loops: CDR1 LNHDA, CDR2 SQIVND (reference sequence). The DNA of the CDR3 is TGTGCCAGTAGTGATGACCTTCGGGGCTATGGCTACACCTTC. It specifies CASSDDLRGYGYTF.

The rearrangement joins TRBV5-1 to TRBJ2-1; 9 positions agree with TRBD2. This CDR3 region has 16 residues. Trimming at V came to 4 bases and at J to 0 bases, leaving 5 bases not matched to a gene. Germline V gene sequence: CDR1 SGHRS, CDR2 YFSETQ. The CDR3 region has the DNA TGCGCCAGCAGCGAAATAGCGGGAGCCTCCTACAATGAGCAGTTCTTC. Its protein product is CASSEIAGASYNEQFF.

The CDR3 DNA is TGTGCCAGCAGTATACCAGTCGGGGGAGAGACCCAGTACTTC. This translates into CASSIPVGGETQYF. The gene calls are TRBV27 and TRBJ2-5; TRBD2 is a possible D gene (6 bases). V was pared by 5 bases and J by 4 bases, with 14 bases between. Germline CDR1 is MNHEY and CDR2 is SMNVEV (reference sequence). This CDR3 has 14 residues.

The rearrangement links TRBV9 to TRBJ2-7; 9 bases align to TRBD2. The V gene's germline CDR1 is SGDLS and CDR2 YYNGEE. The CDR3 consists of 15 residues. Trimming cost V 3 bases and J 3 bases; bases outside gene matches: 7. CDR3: CASSAYSGSNYEQYF. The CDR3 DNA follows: TGTGCCAGCAGCGCTTATAGCGGGAGTAACTACGAGCAGTACTTC.

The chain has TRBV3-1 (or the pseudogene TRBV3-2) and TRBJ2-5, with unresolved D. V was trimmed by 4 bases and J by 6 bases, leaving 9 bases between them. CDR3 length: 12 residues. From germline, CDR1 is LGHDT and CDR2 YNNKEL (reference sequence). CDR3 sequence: CASSLALKTQYF. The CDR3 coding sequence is TGTGCCAGCAGCCTTGCCCTAAAGACCCAGTACTTC.

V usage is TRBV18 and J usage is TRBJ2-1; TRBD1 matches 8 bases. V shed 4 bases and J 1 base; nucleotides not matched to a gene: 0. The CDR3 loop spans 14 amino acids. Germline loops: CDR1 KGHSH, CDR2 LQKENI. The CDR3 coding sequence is TGTGCCAGCTCACGGACAGGGTCCTACAATGAGCAGTTCTTC. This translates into CASSRTGSYNEQFF.

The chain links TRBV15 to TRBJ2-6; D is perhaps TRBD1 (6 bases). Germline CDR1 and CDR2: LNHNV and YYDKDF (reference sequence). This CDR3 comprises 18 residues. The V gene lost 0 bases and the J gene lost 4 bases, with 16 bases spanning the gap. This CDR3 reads CATSRDMFGGAGANVLTF. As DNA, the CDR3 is TGTGCCACCAGCAGAGATATGTTTGGGGGCGCCGGGGCCAACGTCCTGACTTTC.

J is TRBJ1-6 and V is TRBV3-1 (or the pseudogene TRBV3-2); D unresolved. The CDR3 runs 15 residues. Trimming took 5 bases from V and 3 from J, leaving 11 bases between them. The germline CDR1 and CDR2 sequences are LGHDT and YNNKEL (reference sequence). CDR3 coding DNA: TGTGCCAGCAGCGGCGGACGGGACTATAATTCACCCCTCCACTTT. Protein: CASSGGRDYNSPLHF.

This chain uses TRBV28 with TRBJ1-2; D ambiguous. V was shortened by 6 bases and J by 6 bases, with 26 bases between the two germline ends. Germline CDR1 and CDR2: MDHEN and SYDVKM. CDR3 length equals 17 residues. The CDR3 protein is CASSQGGGIGQLDGYTF. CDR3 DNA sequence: TGTGCCAGCAGCCAAGGTGGAGGCATAGGGCAGTTGGATGGCTACACCTTC.

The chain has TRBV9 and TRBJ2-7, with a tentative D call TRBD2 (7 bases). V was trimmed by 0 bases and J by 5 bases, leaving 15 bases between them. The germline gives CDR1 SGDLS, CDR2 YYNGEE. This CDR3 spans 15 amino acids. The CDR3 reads CASSVGGGLTNEQYF. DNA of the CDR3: TGTGCCAGCAGCGTAGGCGGGGGCCTTACTAACGAGCAGTACTTC.

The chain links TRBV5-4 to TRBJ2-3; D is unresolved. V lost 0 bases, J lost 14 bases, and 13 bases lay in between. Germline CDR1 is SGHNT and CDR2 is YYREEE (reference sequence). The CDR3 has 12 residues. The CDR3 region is CASSLDYHPRYF. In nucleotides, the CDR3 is TGTGCCAGCAGCTTGGACTACCACCCTCGGTATTTT.

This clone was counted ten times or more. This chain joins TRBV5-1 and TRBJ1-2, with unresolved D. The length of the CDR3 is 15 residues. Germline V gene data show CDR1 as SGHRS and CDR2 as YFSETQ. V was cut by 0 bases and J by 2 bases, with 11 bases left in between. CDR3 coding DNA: TGCGCCAGCAGCTTGGGGCTGGGAGGGAACTATGGCTACACCTTC. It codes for CASSLGLGGNYGYTF.

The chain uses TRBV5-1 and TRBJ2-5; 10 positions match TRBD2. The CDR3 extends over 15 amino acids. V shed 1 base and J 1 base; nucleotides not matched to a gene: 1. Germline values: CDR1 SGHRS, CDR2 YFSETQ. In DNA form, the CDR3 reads TGCGCCAGCAGCTTGCTAGCGGGGGTCCAAGAGACCCAGTACTTC. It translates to CASSLLAGVQETQYF.

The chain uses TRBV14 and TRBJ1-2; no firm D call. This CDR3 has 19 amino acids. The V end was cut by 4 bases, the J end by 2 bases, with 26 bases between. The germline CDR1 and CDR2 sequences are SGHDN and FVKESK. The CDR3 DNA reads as TGTGCCAGCAGCCCTAGGAGGAACGGACTTTCAAAGAAGAACTATGGCTACACCTTC. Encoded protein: CASSPRRNGLSKKNYGYTF.

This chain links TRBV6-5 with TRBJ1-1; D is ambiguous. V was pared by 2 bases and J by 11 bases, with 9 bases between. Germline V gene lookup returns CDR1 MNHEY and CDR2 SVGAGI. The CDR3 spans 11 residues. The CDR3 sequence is CASSYGPSAFF. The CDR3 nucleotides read TGTGCCAGCAGTTACGGGCCGTCGGCTTTCTTT.

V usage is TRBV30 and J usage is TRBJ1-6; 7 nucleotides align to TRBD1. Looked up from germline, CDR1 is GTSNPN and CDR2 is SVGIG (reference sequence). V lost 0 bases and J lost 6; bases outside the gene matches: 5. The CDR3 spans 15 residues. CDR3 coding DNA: TGTGCCTGGAGTGTACGCGGGACAGCTAATTCACCCCTCCACTTT. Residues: CAWSVRGTANSPLHF.

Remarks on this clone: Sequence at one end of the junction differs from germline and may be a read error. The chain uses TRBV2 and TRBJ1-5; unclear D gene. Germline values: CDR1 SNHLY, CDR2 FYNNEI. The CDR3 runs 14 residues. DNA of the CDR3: TGTGCCAGCAGCGCGGGGTCGGGCAACCAGCCCCAGCATTTT. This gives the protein CASSAGSGNQPQHF. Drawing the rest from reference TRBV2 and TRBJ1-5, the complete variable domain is EPEVTQTPSHQVTQMGQEVILRCVPISNHLYFYWYRQILGQKVEFLVSFYNNEISEKSEIFDDQFSVERPDGSNFTLKIRSTKLEDSAMYFCASSAGSGNQPQHFGDGTRLSIL.

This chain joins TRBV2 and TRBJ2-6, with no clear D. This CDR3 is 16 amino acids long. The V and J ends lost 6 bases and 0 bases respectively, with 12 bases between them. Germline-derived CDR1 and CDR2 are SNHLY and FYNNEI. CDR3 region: CASRKWRNSGANVLTF. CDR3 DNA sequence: TGTGCCAGCAGGAAGTGGCGGAACTCTGGGGCCAACGTCCTGACTTTC.

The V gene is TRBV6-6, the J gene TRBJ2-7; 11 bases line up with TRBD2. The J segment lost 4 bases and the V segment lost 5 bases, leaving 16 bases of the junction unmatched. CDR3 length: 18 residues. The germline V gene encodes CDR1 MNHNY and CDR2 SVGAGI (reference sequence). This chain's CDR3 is CASSPRGTSGTRVYEQYF. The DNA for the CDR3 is TGTGCCAGCAGTCCGAGAGGGACTAGCGGCACTCGGGTGTACGAGCAGTACTTC.

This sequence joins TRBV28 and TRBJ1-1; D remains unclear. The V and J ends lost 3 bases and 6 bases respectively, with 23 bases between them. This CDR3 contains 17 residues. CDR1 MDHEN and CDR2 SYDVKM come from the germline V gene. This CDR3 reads CASSFGKKSPVRSEAFF. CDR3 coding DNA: TGTGCCAGCAGTTTTGGAAAAAAGTCCCCAGTCAGGTCTGAAGCTTTCTTT.

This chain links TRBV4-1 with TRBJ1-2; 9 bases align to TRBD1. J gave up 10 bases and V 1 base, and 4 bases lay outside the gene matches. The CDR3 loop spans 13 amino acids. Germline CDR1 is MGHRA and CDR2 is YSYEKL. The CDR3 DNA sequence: TGCGCCAGCAGCCAAGGGACAGGGGACCTCTACACCTTC. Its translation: CASSQGTGDLYTF.

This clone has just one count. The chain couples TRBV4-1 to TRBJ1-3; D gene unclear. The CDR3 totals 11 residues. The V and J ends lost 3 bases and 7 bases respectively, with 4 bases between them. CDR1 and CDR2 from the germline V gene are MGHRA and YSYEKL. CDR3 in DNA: TGCGCCAGCAGCCAGAGGAACACCATATATTTT. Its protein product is CASSQRNTIYF.

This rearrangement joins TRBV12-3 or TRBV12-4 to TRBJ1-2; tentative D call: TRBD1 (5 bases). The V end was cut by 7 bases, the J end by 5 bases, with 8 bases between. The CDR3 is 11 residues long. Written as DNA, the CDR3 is TGTGCCAGCAAGGGGCTGTATGGCTACACCTTC. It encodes CASKGLYGYTF.

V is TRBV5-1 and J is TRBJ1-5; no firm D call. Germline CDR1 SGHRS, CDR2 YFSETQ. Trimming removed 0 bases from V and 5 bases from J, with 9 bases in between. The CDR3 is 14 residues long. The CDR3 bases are TGCGCCAGCAGCTTGGAGCGGATGGATCAGCCCCAGCATTTT. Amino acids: CASSLERMDQPQHF. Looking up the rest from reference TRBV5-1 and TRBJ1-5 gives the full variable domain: KAGVTQTPRYLIKTRGQQVTLSCSPISGHRSVSWYQQTPGQGLQFLFEYFSETQRNKGNFPGRFSGRQFSNSRSEMNVSTLELGDSALYLCASSLERMDQPQHFGDGTRLSIL.

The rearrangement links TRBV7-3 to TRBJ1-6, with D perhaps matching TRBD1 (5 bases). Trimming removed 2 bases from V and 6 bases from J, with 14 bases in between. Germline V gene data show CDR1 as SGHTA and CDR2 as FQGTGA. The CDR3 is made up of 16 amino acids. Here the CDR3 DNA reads TGTGCCAGCAGCTTAGCCCCCCCCGGGGGTAATTCACCCCTCCACTTT. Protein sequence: CASSLAPPGGNSPLHF. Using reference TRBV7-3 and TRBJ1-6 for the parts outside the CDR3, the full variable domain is GAGVSQTPSNKVTEKGKYVELRCDPISGHTALYWYRQSLGQGPEFLIYFQGTGAADDSGLPNDRFFAVRPEGSVSTLKIQRTERGDSAVYLCASSLAPPGGNSPLHFGNGTRLTVT.